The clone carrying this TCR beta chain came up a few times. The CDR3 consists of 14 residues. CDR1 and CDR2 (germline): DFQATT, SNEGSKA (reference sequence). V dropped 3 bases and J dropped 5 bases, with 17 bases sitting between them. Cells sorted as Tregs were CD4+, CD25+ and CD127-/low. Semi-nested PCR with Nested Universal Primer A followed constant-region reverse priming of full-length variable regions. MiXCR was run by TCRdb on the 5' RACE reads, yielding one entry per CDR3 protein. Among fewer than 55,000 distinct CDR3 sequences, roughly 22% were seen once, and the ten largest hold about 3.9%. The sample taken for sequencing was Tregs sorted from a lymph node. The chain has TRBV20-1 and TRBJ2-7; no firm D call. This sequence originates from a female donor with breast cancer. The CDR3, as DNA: TGCAGTGCTAGGAGCAGGACCACCCTCCACGAGCAGTACTTC. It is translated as CSARSRTTLHEQYF.